This T cell receptor (beta chain) is from a study of Graves' ophthalmopathy and Graves' hyperthyroidism. The CDR3 is made up of 13 amino acids. V shed 5 bases and J shed 3 bases, with 10 bases lying between them. The germline V gene encodes CDR1 SGHVS and CDR2 FNYEAQ. RNA served as the template for amplifying TCR beta CDR3 regions. RT-PCR in the first round used HTBI primers; a second-round multiplex PCR followed. TCRdb reanalysed the multiplex PCR reads using MiXCR and keeps one entry per CDR3 protein. The table shows hundreds of thousands of distinct CDR3 sequences, with around 45% occurring only once. There are many counts of this clonotype.

The sequence was obtained from an adult man with Graves' ophthalmopathy. Sequences were obtained from peripheral blood. This rearrangement joins TRBV7-6 to TRBJ2-5, with D possibly matching TRBD1 (6 bases). The chain's CDR3 is CASSLGQKETQYF. The CDR3 nucleotides are TGTGCCAGCAGCCTCGGACAGAAAGAGACCCAGTACTTC.